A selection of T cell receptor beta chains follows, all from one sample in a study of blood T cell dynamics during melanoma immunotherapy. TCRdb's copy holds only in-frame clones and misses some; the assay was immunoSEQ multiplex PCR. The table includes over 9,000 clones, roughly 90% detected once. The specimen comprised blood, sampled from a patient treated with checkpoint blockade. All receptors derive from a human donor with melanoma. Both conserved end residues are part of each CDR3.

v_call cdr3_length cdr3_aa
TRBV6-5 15 CASSYSSLSNQPQHF
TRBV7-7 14 CASSLSQNNSPLHF
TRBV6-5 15 CATSWTGTYQETQYF
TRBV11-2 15 CASSTGTQAAYEQYF
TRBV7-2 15 CASSLVQGMGTEAFF
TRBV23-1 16 CASSQSSGRDVYGYTF
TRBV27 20 CASSLYSRASGGVLLETQYF
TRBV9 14 CASSGDGLGNTIYF
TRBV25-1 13 CASSASGDYGYTF
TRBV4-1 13 CASSLGTSDEQYF
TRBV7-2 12 CASTTLAETQYF
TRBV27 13 CASSLGDGYEQYF
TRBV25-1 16 CASSEGGGSGNQPQHF
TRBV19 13 CASRRLADNEQFF
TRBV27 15 CASSLAHKQGGPLVF
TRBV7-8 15 CASSPWGEGRGEAFF
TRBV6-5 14 CASSRGTGTYGYTF
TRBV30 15 CAWSGLQTLGNTIYF
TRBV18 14 CASSPPTIQYGYTF
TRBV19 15 CASTGDRGANYEQYF
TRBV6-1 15 CASSEPGGGTDTQYF
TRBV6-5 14 CASSYSGTVYGYTF
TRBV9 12 CASSGDWNTIYF
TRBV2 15 CAGKLLAGSQETQYF
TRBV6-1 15 CASSEPDTLLYGYTF
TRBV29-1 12 CSSQGLAGEQYF
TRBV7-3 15 CASSTSRGQGGEQFF
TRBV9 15 CASSASDRLNEKLFF
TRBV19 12 CASSRTGAEQYF
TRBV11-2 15 CASSPRGSKNSPLHF
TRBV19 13 CASRDSNSEKLFF
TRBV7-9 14 CASSRRDGGSPLHF
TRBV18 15 CASSPPSSRTDTQYF
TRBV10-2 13 CASSENRIYEQYF
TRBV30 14 CAWSVKGTDSPLHF
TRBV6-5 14 CASSAGGADQPQHF
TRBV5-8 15 CASSLGTVAHEKLFF
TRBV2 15 CASSKDGYSGNTIYF
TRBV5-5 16 CASSLAGRRNNSPLHF
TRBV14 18 CASSHPWGGFLSGNTIYF
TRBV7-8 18 CASSWGELGSLFQETQYF
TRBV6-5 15 CASRGETGGGTEAFF
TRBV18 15 CASSPNTRSGNTIYF
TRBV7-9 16 CASSPGVTSGYLPQYF
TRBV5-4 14 CASSLTGPGGELFF
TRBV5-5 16 CASSLVSGAGGDTQYF
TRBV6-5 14 CASSYRGGGNEQFF
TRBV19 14 CASKRMEGPYEQYF
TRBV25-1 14 CASPPRQGRTEAFF
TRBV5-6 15 CASSLLGESRQPQHF
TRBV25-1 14 CASSATGASYEQYF
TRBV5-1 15 CASSAGQGVGDTQYF
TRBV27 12 CASRLGDQPQHF
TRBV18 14 CASSPQLDYGEQYF